Below, one T cell receptor (beta chain) is given with its context. Germline CDR1 SGHRS, CDR2 YFSETQ. The CDR3 totals 15 residues. The V end was cut by 6 bases, the J end by 0 bases, with 13 bases between. The assay was immunoSEQ multiplex PCR, and TCRdb's table has in-frame clones only and misses some. This table has about 91,000 clones, around 88% appearing once. The data originate from a study of blood T cell repertoires in COVID-19. Source material: peripheral blood. The V gene is TRBV5-1, the J gene TRBJ2-1, with D maybe TRBD2 (5 bases). The sequence was collected from a woman in her 70s with acute or convalescent COVID-19. Written as DNA, the CDR3 is TGCGCCAGCACCCTAGCTGCGAGCTCCTACAATGAGCAGTTCTTC. The encoded protein is CASTLAASSYNEQFF.